The rows below give T cell receptor beta chains drawn from one sample of a study of shared clonotypes between healthy human individuals. The data were produced by immunoSEQ multiplex PCR, yet TCRdb's version contains in-frame clones alone and is incomplete. This sample carries 800,000 to 950,000 clones, 90% to 98% of them seen once, and the ten largest clones take around 0.25%. The specimen sequenced was naive CD8+ T cells sorted from blood. The receptors come from a man between 25 and 39 years old in good health. Both conserved end residues are part of each CDR3. Each record gives: CDR3 DNA, CDR3 protein, clone size, V gene, J gene, D gene. D genes are given only for firm matches. The size of a clone is reported for some rows only, either as once, few or many, or as a class for expanded clones.

DNA: TGCGCCAGCAGCTTTGGCCAGCGGGAGGGATTCTCTGGGGCCAACGTCCTGACTTTC; CDR3: CASSFGQREGFSGANVLTF; size: NA; V: TRBV5-1; J: TRBJ2-6; D: TRBD2
DNA: TGTGCCAGCATTCCGCTGGATACGAACACCGGGGAGCTGTTTTTT; CDR3: CASIPLDTNTGELFF; size: NA; V: TRBV5-8; J: TRBJ2-2; D: NA
DNA: TGTGCCAGTAGTATCCTACCGGGACTAGCTAATGAGCAGTTCTTC; CDR3: CASSILPGLANEQFF; size: NA; V: TRBV19; J: TRBJ2-1; D: TRBD2
DNA: TGCGCCAGCAGTGAGTCGCGAGCAGATACGCAGTATTTT; CDR3: CASSESRADTQYF; size: NA; V: TRBV10-1; J: TRBJ2-3; D: NA
DNA: TGCGCCAGCAGCTTTAGCGGTTACTCCTACGAGCAGTACTTC; CDR3: CASSFSGYSYEQYF; size: NA; V: TRBV5-1; J: TRBJ2-7; D: NA
DNA: TGTGCCAGCGTGAACCAAGAGACCCAGTACTTC; CDR3: CASVNQETQYF; size: NA; V: TRBV2; J: TRBJ2-5; D: NA
DNA: TGTGCCACCAGCAGACTCCTCAGCGAGACCCAGTACTTC; CDR3: CATSRLLSETQYF; size: NA; V: TRBV15; J: TRBJ2-5; D: NA
DNA: TGCGCCAGCAGCCAAAGGGACACTGGGGCCAACGTCCTGACTTTC; CDR3: CASSQRDTGANVLTF; size: NA; V: TRBV4-1; J: TRBJ2-6; D: NA
DNA: TGTGCCAGTAGTCCCGGGACAGGGGGCCCCATGAGCAATCAGCCCCAGCATTTT; CDR3: CASSPGTGGPMSNQPQHF; size: NA; V: TRBV19; J: TRBJ1-5; D: TRBD1
DNA: TGTGCCAGCAGCCCAGGGACTAGCGGGAACCAAGAGACCCAGTACTTC; CDR3: CASSPGTSGNQETQYF; size: NA; V: TRBV5-4; J: TRBJ2-5; D: TRBD2
DNA: TGCAGCGTTCTGGGGGGCTCCTACAATGAGCAGTTCTTC; CDR3: CSVLGGSYNEQFF; size: NA; V: TRBV29-1; J: TRBJ2-1; D: NA
DNA: TGTGCCAGCAGTGAACAGGGTAATTCGTACGAGCAGTACTTC; CDR3: CASSEQGNSYEQYF; size: once; V: TRBV6-1; J: TRBJ2-7; D: NA
DNA: TGCAGGGCTAGCGGGCTCCACGAGCAGTACTTC; CDR3: CRASGLHEQYF; size: NA; V: TRBV20-1; J: TRBJ2-7; D: TRBD2
DNA: TGTGCCAGCAGTGAATCGAGACAGGCCTACGAGCAGTACTTC; CDR3: CASSESRQAYEQYF; size: once; V: TRBV6-4; J: TRBJ2-7; D: NA
DNA: TGTGCCAGCAGTCCCCAGGGGCCCTTATCCTACGAGCAGTACTTC; CDR3: CASSPQGPLSYEQYF; size: NA; V: TRBV27; J: TRBJ2-7; D: NA
DNA: TGTGCCAGCAGTTTGAGGCATACTAGCAATCAGCCCCAGCATTTT; CDR3: CASSLRHTSNQPQHF; size: NA; V: TRBV28; J: TRBJ1-5; D: NA
DNA: TGTGCCAGCAGCGGCCTCAGGTTGGGGCAGCCCCAGCATTTT; CDR3: CASSGLRLGQPQHF; size: NA; V: TRBV28; J: TRBJ1-5; D: NA
DNA: TGCGCCAGCAGCTTGGTAGGTGGAGCTGAAGCTTTCTTT; CDR3: CASSLVGGAEAFF; size: once; V: TRBV5-1; J: TRBJ1-1; D: NA
DNA: TGTGCCAGCAGTCCCTTAGCTAGTGGCACAGATACGCAGTATTTT; CDR3: CASSPLASGTDTQYF; size: NA; V: TRBV27; J: TRBJ2-3; D: NA
DNA: TGTGCCAGCACCCCTGGCGTCAGAGAAAATGAGCAGTTCTTC; CDR3: CASTPGVRENEQFF; size: NA; V: TRBV6-1; J: TRBJ2-1; D: NA
DNA: TGTGCCAGCAGCCCCTCCCCAGGGGCCACAGATACGCAGTATTTT; CDR3: CASSPSPGATDTQYF; size: once; V: TRBV6-5; J: TRBJ2-3; D: NA
DNA: TGCGCCAGCAGCCGCGACAGGGGTGCCTACGAGCAGTACTTC; CDR3: CASSRDRGAYEQYF; size: NA; V: TRBV4-1; J: TRBJ2-7; D: TRBD1
DNA: TGTGCCAGCAGTTCCCACACAGGGAAGGGGTGGCCGTTTTTAATCTTT; CDR3: CASSSHTGKGWPFLIF; size: NA; V: TRBV28; J: TRBJ1-1; D: NA
DNA: TGCAGCGTTAGCAGAGCGGGAGGGAATGAGCAGTTCTTC; CDR3: CSVSRAGGNEQFF; size: NA; V: TRBV29-1; J: TRBJ2-1; D: TRBD2
DNA: TGCAGCGTTGGGGGGGCAGCGAACACCGGGGAGCTGTTTTTT; CDR3: CSVGGAANTGELFF; size: NA; V: TRBV29-1; J: TRBJ2-2; D: NA
DNA: TGTGCCAGCAGCGTAGCCGCAGGGATAAATGAAAAACTGTTTTTT; CDR3: CASSVAAGINEKLFF; size: NA; V: TRBV9; J: TRBJ1-4; D: NA
DNA: TGTGCCAGTAGGGACGAAAGGTATCTGAACACTGAAGCTTTCTTT; CDR3: CASRDERYLNTEAFF; size: NA; V: TRBV19; J: TRBJ1-1; D: NA
DNA: TGTGCCAGCAGTTTACGGGTGAACAATCAGCCCCAGCATTTT; CDR3: CASSLRVNNQPQHF; size: NA; V: TRBV27; J: TRBJ1-5; D: NA
DNA: TGTGCCAGCACCTGGGTGGAGGCGGGGGAGACCCAGTACTTC; CDR3: CASTWVEAGETQYF; size: NA; V: TRBV7-9; J: TRBJ2-5; D: NA
DNA: TGTGCCAGCAGTGAAGGGGCTAAGGCCCAGCATTTT; CDR3: CASSEGAKAQHF; size: NA; V: TRBV2; J: TRBJ1-5; D: NA
DNA: TGTGCCAGCAGCCCTACATCCGGGACAGGGGGCTTGGGTGAGCAGTTCTTC; CDR3: CASSPTSGTGGLGEQFF; size: NA; V: TRBV9; J: TRBJ2-1; D: TRBD1
DNA: TGTGCCAGCAGTTTGGCGATTTATCAGCCCCAGCATTTT; CDR3: CASSLAIYQPQHF; size: NA; V: TRBV27; J: TRBJ1-5; D: NA
DNA: TGTGCCAGCAGCCCGGGCCAGAACGATTGGTACTATGGCTACACCTTC; CDR3: CASSPGQNDWYYGYTF; size: NA; V: TRBV6-6; J: TRBJ1-2; D: NA
DNA: TGTGCCAGCAGTTGGGGGGGCGGACAAGAGACCCAGTACTTC; CDR3: CASSWGGGQETQYF; size: once; V: TRBV27; J: TRBJ2-5; D: NA
DNA: TGCGCCAGCAGCCAAGATCAGGGGAGCTCCTACGAGCAGTACTTC; CDR3: CASSQDQGSSYEQYF; size: NA; V: TRBV4-3; J: TRBJ2-7; D: NA
DNA: TGTGCCAGCAGCGCGCTTTGGGAGACTAGGACCTACGAGCAGTACTTC; CDR3: CASSALWETRTYEQYF; size: NA; V: TRBV7-9; J: TRBJ2-7; D: NA
DNA: TGTGCCAGCAGTGAATGGCAGCGGAGCACCGGGGAGCTGTTTTTT; CDR3: CASSEWQRSTGELFF; size: NA; V: TRBV2; J: TRBJ2-2; D: NA
DNA: TGTGCCAGCAGCCCCGGGGCGGGGCCTGGAAACACCATATATTTT; CDR3: CASSPGAGPGNTIYF; size: once; V: TRBV7-9; J: TRBJ1-3; D: NA
DNA: TGCGCCAGCAGCCAAGACACTGGGGAGCAGTACTTC; CDR3: CASSQDTGEQYF; size: once; V: TRBV4-3; J: TRBJ2-7; D: NA
DNA: TGTGCCAGCAGTCTAGCGGGAGACTCCTACGAGCAGTACTTC; CDR3: CASSLAGDSYEQYF; size: NA; V: TRBV5-4; J: TRBJ2-7; D: TRBD2
DNA: TGTGCCAGCAGTTTTTTCCACGAGCAGTACTTC; CDR3: CASSFFHEQYF; size: NA; V: TRBV28; J: TRBJ2-7; D: NA
DNA: TGTGCCAGCAGAGGGACAGGGATAACAGATACGCAGTATTTT; CDR3: CASRGTGITDTQYF; size: NA; V: TRBV6-6; J: TRBJ2-3; D: TRBD1
DNA: TGTGCCAGCAGCGAACAGGGGGCGGATCAGCCCCAGCATTTT; CDR3: CASSEQGADQPQHF; size: NA; V: TRBV9; J: TRBJ1-5; D: TRBD1
DNA: TGTGCCAGCAGCGCGACCGGGACAGGGATCACCGGGGAGCTGTTTTTT; CDR3: CASSATGTGITGELFF; size: NA; V: TRBV7-6; J: TRBJ2-2; D: TRBD1
DNA: TGTGCCAGCAGTTTATACCGGGCAGGGGTTCGATACGAGCAGTACTTC; CDR3: CASSLYRAGVRYEQYF; size: NA; V: TRBV27; J: TRBJ2-7; D: NA